A single sample is the source of the 5 T cell receptor beta chains below, sequenced in a study of blood T cell repertoires in COVID-19. The method was immunoSEQ multiplex PCR; TCRdb's version includes in-frame clones alone and lacks a portion of them. The table records around 110,000 clones, 90% to 95% of them present only once. Material: peripheral blood. Receptor source: a woman aged 25-40 years with acute or convalescent COVID-19.

The V and J genes are TRBV6-5 and TRBJ1-4, with TRBD1 identical over 8 bases. The CDR3 spans 14 residues. The germline V gene encodes CDR1 MNHEY and CDR2 SVGAGI. V trimming: 6 bases; J trimming: 2 bases; junction bases outside the gene matches: 2. The CDR3 sequence is CASRDRATNEKLFF. The CDR3 DNA follows: TGTGCCAGCAGGGACAGGGCCACTAATGAAAAACTGTTTTTT.

The V call is TRBV6-2 or TRBV6-3, the J call TRBJ1-2; maybe TRBD1 (6 bases). The CDR3 length is 13 residues. Germline V lookup: CDR1 MNHEY, CDR2 SVGEGT. With 2 bases removed from V and 8 bases from J, the gap between germline ends came to 12 bases. Here the CDR3 reads CASSYRTEGGYTF. CDR3 sequence (DNA): TGTGCCAGCAGTTACCGGACAGAAGGAGGCTACACCTTC.

This chain uses TRBV7-9 with TRBJ2-2; D is perhaps TRBD2 (5 bases). CDR3 size: 13 residues. Per germline, CDR1 SEHNR and CDR2 FQNEAQ (reference sequence). Trimming removed 1 base from V and 7 bases from J, with 7 bases in between. In DNA form, the CDR3 reads TGTGCCAGCAGCTTAGTTGGGAGCGGGGAGCTGTTTTTT. This codes for CASSLVGSGELFF.

This chain links TRBV29-1 with TRBJ1-1, with a tentative D call TRBD1 (6 bases). Trimming shortened V by 3 bases and J by 5 bases, and 16 bases separated the two germline ends. The CDR3 extends over 14 amino acids. In germline, CDR1 is SQVTM, CDR2 ANQGSEA. The CDR3 nucleotides are TGCAGCGTTGAGCCTTCCAGGGGATCGACTGAAGCTTTCTTT. It translates to CSVEPSRGSTEAFF.

The rearrangement uses TRBV6-5 and TRBJ1-2, with D maybe TRBD1 (6 bases). V lost 2 bases, J lost 5 bases, and 18 bases lay in between. This CDR3 is built from 16 residues. The V gene's germline CDR1 is MNHEY and CDR2 SVGAGI. CDR3 residues: CASSYGFRGQHYGYTF. The CDR3 region has the DNA TGTGCCAGCAGTTACGGGTTCCGGGGACAACATTATGGCTACACCTTC.